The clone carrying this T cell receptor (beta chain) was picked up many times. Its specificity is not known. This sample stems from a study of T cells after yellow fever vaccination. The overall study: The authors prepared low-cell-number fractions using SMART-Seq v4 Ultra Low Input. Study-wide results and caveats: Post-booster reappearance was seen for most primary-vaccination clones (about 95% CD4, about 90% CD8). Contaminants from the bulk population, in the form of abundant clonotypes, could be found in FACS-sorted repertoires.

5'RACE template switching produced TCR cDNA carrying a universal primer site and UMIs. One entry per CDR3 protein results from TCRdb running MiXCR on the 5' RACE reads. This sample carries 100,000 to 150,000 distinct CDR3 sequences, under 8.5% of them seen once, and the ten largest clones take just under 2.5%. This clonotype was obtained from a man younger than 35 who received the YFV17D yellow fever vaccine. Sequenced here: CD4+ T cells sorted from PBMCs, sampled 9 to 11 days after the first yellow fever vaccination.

This CDR3 reads CASSPLSGTTDTQYF. The CDR3 DNA reads as TGTGCCAGCTCACCATTAAGCGGAACCACAGATACGCAGTATTTT. The rearrangement links TRBV18 to TRBJ2-3, with D possibly matching TRBD2 (5 bases). Per germline, CDR1 KGHSH and CDR2 LQKENI. Trimming took off 2 bases at V and 2 bases at J, with 11 bases between the two ends. The CDR3 contains 15 residues.